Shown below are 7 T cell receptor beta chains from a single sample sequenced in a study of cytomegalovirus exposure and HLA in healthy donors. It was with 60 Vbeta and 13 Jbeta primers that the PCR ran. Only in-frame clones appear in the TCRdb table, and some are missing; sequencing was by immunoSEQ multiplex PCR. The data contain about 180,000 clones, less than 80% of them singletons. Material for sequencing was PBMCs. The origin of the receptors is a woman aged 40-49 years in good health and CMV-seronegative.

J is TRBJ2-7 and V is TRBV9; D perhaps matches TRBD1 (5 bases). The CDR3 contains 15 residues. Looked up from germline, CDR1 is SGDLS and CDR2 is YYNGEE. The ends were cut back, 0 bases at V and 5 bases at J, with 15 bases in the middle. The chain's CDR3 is CASSVGGHSGDEQYF. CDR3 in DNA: TGTGCCAGCAGCGTAGGAGGACATTCAGGCGACGAGCAGTACTTC.

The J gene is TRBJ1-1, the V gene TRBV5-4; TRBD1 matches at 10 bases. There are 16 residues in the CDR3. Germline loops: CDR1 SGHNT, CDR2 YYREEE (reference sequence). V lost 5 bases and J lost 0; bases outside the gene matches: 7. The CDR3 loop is CASRQGQGVMNTEAFF. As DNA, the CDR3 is TGTGCCAGCAGGCAAGGACAGGGGGTGATGAACACTGAAGCTTTCTTT.

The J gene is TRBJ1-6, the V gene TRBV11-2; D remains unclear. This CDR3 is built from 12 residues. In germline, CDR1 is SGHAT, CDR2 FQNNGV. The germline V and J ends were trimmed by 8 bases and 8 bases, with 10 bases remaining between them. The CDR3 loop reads CASRGRDSPLHF. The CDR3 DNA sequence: TGTGCCAGCCGAGGGCGGGATTCACCCCTCCACTTT. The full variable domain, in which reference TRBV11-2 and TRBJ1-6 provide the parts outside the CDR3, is EAGVAQSPRYKIIEKRQSVAFWCNPISGHATLYWYQQILGQGPKLLIQFQNNGVVDDSQLPKDRFSAERLKGVDSTLKIQPAKLEDSAVYLCASRGRDSPLHFGNGTRLTVT.

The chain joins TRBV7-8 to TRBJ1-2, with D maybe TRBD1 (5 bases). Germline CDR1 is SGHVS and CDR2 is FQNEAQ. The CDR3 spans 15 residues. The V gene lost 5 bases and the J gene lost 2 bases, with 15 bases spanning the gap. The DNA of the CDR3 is TGTGCCAGCAGCCCTCGCTTAGGGGAAAACTATGGCTACACCTTC. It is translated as CASSPRLGENYGYTF.

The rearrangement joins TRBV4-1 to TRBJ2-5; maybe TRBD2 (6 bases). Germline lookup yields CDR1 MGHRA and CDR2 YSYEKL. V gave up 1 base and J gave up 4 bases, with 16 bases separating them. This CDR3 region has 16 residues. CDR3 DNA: TGCGCCAGCAGCCAAGCTACCGGGGTCGGGGGAGAGACCCAGTACTTC. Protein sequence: CASSQATGVGGETQYF.

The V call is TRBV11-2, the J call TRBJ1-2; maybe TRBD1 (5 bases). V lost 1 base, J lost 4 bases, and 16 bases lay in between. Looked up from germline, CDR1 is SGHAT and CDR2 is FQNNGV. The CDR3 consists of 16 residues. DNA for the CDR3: TGTGCCAGCAGCTTAGGGTTCCCAGGGTACGGCTATGGCTACACCTTC. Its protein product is CASSLGFPGYGYGYTF.

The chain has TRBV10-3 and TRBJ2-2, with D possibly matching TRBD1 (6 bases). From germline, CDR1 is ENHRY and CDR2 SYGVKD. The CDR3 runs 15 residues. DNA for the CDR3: TGTGCATCGGGATCGGACAGCACGAACACCGGGGAGCTGTTTTTT. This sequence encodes CASGSDSTNTGELFF.